This record looks at one TCR beta chain sequence and its context. The data derive from a study of blood T cell repertoires in COVID-19. Looking at the study overall: Sites in the United States, Italy and Spain provided acute and convalescent COVID-19 samples. The cDNA or gDNA used as material had been derived from T cells, B-cell-depleted T cells, or PBMCs.

The CDR3 is made up of 14 amino acids. Trimming stripped 1 base from V and 5 bases from J, with 9 bases between. The germline V gene encodes CDR1 SGHTA and CDR2 FQGNSA. Original methodology: Cell counts per sample came from amplifying reference gene primers. Assay used: immunoSEQ multiplex PCR; TCRdb lists only in-frame clones, some missing. The V and J calls and clone size were taken over from that table, and D and trimming were inferred from the DNA. The sample carries roughly 220,000 clones, 84% recorded once. Source material: peripheral blood. This sequence originates from a woman aged 40 to 50 who had recovered from COVID-19. The J gene is TRBJ1-5, the V gene TRBV7-2; D gene ambiguous. Here the CDR3 reads CASSLVAGDQPQHF. The CDR3 nucleotides read TGTGCCAGCAGCTTAGTCGCGGGAGATCAGCCCCAGCATTTT.